This record looks at one T cell receptor beta chain sequence and its context. Its antigen is unknown. The protocol was immunoSEQ multiplex PCR, while the TCRdb copy is restricted to in-frame clones and leaves out a portion. The table shows over 100,000 clones, with approximately 85% occurring only once. The data were obtained in a study of T cell responses to AZD1222 COVID-19 vaccine. Study-wide results and limits: Unmutated variant regions reportedly attract nearly half of all spike-specific TCRs. The donor cohort was predominantly white British with a female majority, and clonal diversity may have been underestimated. Spike-specific TCR breadth and depth grew following two AZD1222 doses.

V lost 0 bases and J 2 bases, leaving 7 bases between the germline ends. The germline V gene encodes CDR1 SGHKS and CDR2 YYEKEE (reference sequence). CDR3 size: 14 residues. This chain uses TRBV5-5 with TRBJ2-3; D unclear. The TCR was taken from an adult in good health. Sequences were derived from peripheral blood, sampled on day 0 of MenACWY control vaccination. CDR3 sequence (DNA): TGTGCCAGCAGCTTGGAGAGCCCCACAGATACGCAGTATTTT. Translating it yields CASSLESPTDTQYF.